One and the same sample provided the 4 T cell receptor beta chains below, sequenced in a study of T-cell reconstitution after alpha-beta-depleted transplantation in children. Using unique molecular identifiers, the investigators prepared the TCRbeta library. TCRdb reanalysed the PCR reads using MiXCR and keeps one entry per CDR3 protein. The data contain hundreds of thousands of distinct CDR3 sequences, 10% to 15% of them singletons. Sequences were derived from PBMCs, mostly from graft donor cells, sampled 360 days after TCRalphabeta/CD19-depleted stem cell transplant. The receptor set was obtained from a male patient between 10 and 17 years old who had a stem cell transplant for acute myeloid leukemia, so the T cells may come from the graft donor.

This chain joins TRBV20-1 and TRBJ2-7; 7 bases align to TRBD2. With 2 bases clipped from V and 2 bases from J, the junction kept 6 bases outside the gene matches. The CDR3 runs 14 residues. The germline CDR1 and CDR2 sequences are DFQATT and SNEGSKA (reference sequence). The CDR3 bases are TGCAGTGCTAGAAGATTAGCGGGTGCCTACGAGCAGTACTTC. Protein sequence: CSARRLAGAYEQYF.

This clonotype was seen a few times. V is TRBV27 and J is TRBJ2-7, with 14 bases fitting TRBD2. CDR1 and CDR2 from the germline V gene are MNHEY and SMNVEV (reference sequence). This CDR3 region has 17 residues. V lost 4 bases and J lost 2; bases outside the gene matches: 7. The CDR3 DNA reads as TGTGCCAGCAGTTCCGGGACTAGCGGGAGTTCTCCCTACGAGCAGTACTTC. Encoded protein: CASSSGTSGSSPYEQYF.

The chain combines TRBV4-3 with TRBJ2-7, with TRBD2 matching over 10 bases. The CDR3 contains 16 residues. Germline V lookup: CDR1 LGHNA, CDR2 YSLEER. The V gene end was trimmed by 0 bases and the J gene end by 3 bases; junction bases not matched to a gene: 5. The CDR3 sequence is CASSQDGSGRLYEQYF. DNA for the CDR3: TGCGCCAGCAGCCAAGATGGTAGCGGGAGGCTCTACGAGCAGTACTTC.

The chain's CDR3 is CAWSVGFDEQYF. The CDR3 region has the DNA TGTGCCTGGAGTGTGGGGTTCGACGAGCAGTACTTC. J is TRBJ2-7 and V is TRBV30; D is ambiguous. Germline CDR1 and CDR2: GTSNPN and SVGIG (reference sequence). Deletions cut 0 bases from V and 5 bases from J, with 8 bases between. There are 12 residues in the CDR3.